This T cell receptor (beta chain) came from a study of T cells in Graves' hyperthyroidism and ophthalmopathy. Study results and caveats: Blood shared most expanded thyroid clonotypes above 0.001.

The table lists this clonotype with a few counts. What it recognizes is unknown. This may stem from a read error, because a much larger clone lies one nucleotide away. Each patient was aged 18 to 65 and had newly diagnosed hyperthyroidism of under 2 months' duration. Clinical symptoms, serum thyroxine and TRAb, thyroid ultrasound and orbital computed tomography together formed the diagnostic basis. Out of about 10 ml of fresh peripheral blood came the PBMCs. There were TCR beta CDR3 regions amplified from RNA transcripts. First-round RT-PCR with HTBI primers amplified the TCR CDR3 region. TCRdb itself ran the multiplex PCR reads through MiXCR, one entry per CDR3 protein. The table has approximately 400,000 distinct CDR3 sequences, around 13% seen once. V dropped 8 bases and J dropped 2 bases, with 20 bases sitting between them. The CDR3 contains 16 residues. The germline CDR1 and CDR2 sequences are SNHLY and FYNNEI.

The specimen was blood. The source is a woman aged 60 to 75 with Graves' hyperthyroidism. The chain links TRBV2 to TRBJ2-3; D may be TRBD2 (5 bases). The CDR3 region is CASGRTGGPYTDTQYF. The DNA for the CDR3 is TGTGCCAGCGGTCGGACTGGCGGACCGTACACAGATACGCAGTATTTT.